The entry below describes one T cell receptor (beta chain). The sample comes from a study of blood T cell repertoires in COVID-19. About the research overall: In each case, the material was cDNA or gDNA derived from T cells, B-cell-depleted T cells, or PBMCs.

V was shortened by 6 bases and J by 5 bases, with 11 bases between the two germline ends. Per the germline V gene, CDR1 is SQVTM and CDR2 is ANQGSEA. CDR3 size: 12 residues. Original methodology: Nucleated cell number was recorded as an estimate derived from reference gene primer amplification. The protocol was immunoSEQ multiplex PCR, while the TCRdb copy is restricted to in-frame clones and leaves out a portion. D and trimming come from the DNA, and the V and J calls and clone size come from that table. This sample carries roughly 300,000 clones, more than 80% of them seen once, and the ten largest clones take 1.1%. The study counted Cohort 3 donors as recovered given two negative PCRs, clearance, or symptom resolution.

The sequence came from a woman in her twenties or thirties who had recovered from COVID-19. The chain joins TRBV29-1 to TRBJ2-1; D unclear. The sequencing input was PBMCs or T cells enriched from blood (not recorded which). The CDR3, as DNA: TGCAGCGTCCCCTCCCTAGACAATGAGCAGTTCTTC. Residues: CSVPSLDNEQFF.